One sample yielded the 22 T cell receptor beta chains listed below, sequenced in a study of tumor-infiltrating lymphocytes in primary liver carcinoma. From around 530 ng of total RNA, TCR beta-specific cDNA was reverse-transcribed using a constant-region primer. Libraries covering TCR beta were generated through three nested multiplex PCR rounds (using a slightly modified ARM-PCR). The first two PCR rounds, roughly 9 cycles each, used TRBV1-TRBV30 forward primers and a C-beta reverse primer. MiXCR, run by TCRdb on the multiplex PCR reads, gives a single entry per CDR3 protein. This sample has under 200,000 distinct CDR3 sequences, with about 65% found just once. The researchers obtained blood RNA from unsorted whole blood and also extracted germline DNA. Sequenced input: peripheral blood. The receptor source for this set is a woman aged 55-70 years with primary liver carcinoma and hepatitis B virus infection.

The table lists this clonotype with many counts. The chain combines TRBV12-3 or TRBV12-4 with TRBJ1-5; D is unclear. This CDR3 contains 15 residues. V was clipped by 6 bases and J by 2 bases, with 14 bases between them. The CDR3 is CASSPRGVGNQPQHF. DNA for the CDR3: TGTGCCAGCAGCCCACGTGGAGTCGGCAATCAGCCCCAGCATTTT.

This clonotype was observed at least ten times. V is TRBV6-6 and J is TRBJ1-1; 8 positions agree with TRBD1. The CDR3 is made up of 14 amino acids. Germline CDR1 reads MNHNY; CDR2 reads SVGAGI (reference sequence). V shed 5 bases, J shed 3 bases, and the junction held 5 bases outside the gene matches. Written as DNA, the CDR3 is TGTGCCAGCAGTCGACAGGGGATGTACACTGAAGCTTTCTTT. It translates to CASSRQGMYTEAFF.

This clonotype occurred once. A much larger clone differs from this one at a single base, so this may be a read error. The V call is TRBV5-4, the J call TRBJ2-7; the D gene is possibly TRBD2 (6 bases). The CDR3 is 15 amino acids. V dropped 4 bases and J dropped 3 bases, with 17 bases sitting between them. Germline assignment: CDR1 SGHNT and CDR2 YYREEE (reference sequence). This CDR3 reads CASSIGRGGDYEQYF. The CDR3 coding sequence is TGTGCCAGCAGCATCGGGAGAGGAGGCGACTACGAGCAGTACTTC.

This sequence joins TRBV6-5 and TRBJ1-2; no firm D call. Germline CDR1 is MNHEY and CDR2 is SVGAGI. The CDR3 runs 13 residues. Trimming removed 2 bases from V and 6 bases from J, with 10 bases in between. CDR3 bases: TGTGCCAGCAGTTACGGAACGCAGGATGGCTACACCTTC. As protein: CASSYGTQDGYTF.

Points on this clonotype: At one boundary the junction diverges from the germline segment, which might be a read error. This rearrangement joins TRBV11-2 to TRBJ2-5; TRBD1 matches 8 bases. CDR1 and CDR2 (germline): SGHAT, FQNNGV. CDR3 size: 15 residues. The chain's CDR3 is CASSYGQGWGETQCF. CDR3 DNA: TGTGCCAGCAGCTACGGACAGGGATGGGGAGAGACTCAGTGCTTC.

This chain uses TRBV5-6 with TRBJ1-5, with D tentatively TRBD1 (5 bases). This CDR3 is 15 amino acids long. V dropped 3 bases and J dropped 3 bases, with 13 bases sitting between them. Germline V gene data show CDR1 as SGHDT and CDR2 as YYEEEE. The CDR3 sequence is CASSSDGGFNQPQHF. CDR3 bases: TGTGCCAGCAGCTCCGATGGGGGTTTCAATCAGCCCCAGCATTTT.

This chain uses TRBV11-2 with TRBJ2-7; 7 bases are shared with TRBD2. This CDR3 comprises 14 residues. Germline V gene sequence: CDR1 SGHAT, CDR2 FQNNGV. J gave up 3 bases and V 2 bases, and 4 bases lay outside the gene matches. CDR3 sequence: CASSLRREDYEQYF. For the CDR3, the DNA is TGTGCCAGCAGCTTACGACGGGAGGACTACGAGCAGTACTTC.

This sequence joins TRBV11-2 and TRBJ2-3; TRBD2 is a possible D gene (6 bases). CDR1 SGHAT and CDR2 FQNNGV come from the germline V gene. Trimming took off 5 bases at V and 3 bases at J, with 12 bases between the two ends. The CDR3 sequence is 14 residues long. Here the CDR3 DNA reads TGTGCCAGCAGCCCCGGGCTAGCGACAGATACGCAGTATTTT. This gives the protein CASSPGLATDTQYF. Together with reference TRBV11-2 and TRBJ2-3, the CDR3 gives the full variable domain: EAGVAQSPRYKIIEKRQSVAFWCNPISGHATLYWYQQILGQGPKLLIQFQNNGVVDDSQLPKDRFSAERLKGVDSTLKIQPAKLEDSAVYLCASSPGLATDTQYFGPGTRLTVL.

Turning to this clonotype: The junction departs from germline at one end; a sequencing error may be responsible. The V and J genes are TRBV11-2 and TRBJ2-2; D might be TRBD2 (6 bases). The CDR3 sequence is 15 residues long. Germline loops: CDR1 SGHAT, CDR2 FQNNGV. The CDR3 loop reads CASSEIVGGSGELLF. The CDR3 bases are TGTGCCAGCAGCGAAATAGTGGGAGGTTCCGGGGAGCTGCTTTTT. Full variable domain (remainder filled in from reference TRBV11-2 and TRBJ2-2): EAGVAQSPRYKIIEKRQSVAFWCNPISGHATLYWYQQILGQGPKLLIQFQNNGVVDDSQLPKDRFSAERLKGVDSTLKIQPAKLEDSAVYLCASSEIVGGSGELLFGEGSRLTVL.

This clonotype was seen a handful of times. The V and J genes are TRBV12-3 or TRBV12-4 and TRBJ2-1; 12 bases map to TRBD2. CDR3 length: 15 amino acids. J gave up 6 bases and V 7 bases, and 7 bases lay outside the gene matches. CDR3 residues: CASNRASGRANEQFF. The DNA for the CDR3 is TGTGCCAGCAATCGAGCTAGCGGGAGGGCCAATGAGCAGTTCTTC.

The rearrangement links TRBV4-1 to TRBJ1-5; D is perhaps TRBD1 (6 bases). CDR1 and CDR2 (germline): MGHRA, YSYEKL. The V gene lost 1 base and the J gene lost 6 bases, with 13 bases spanning the gap. The CDR3 loop spans 15 amino acids. CDR3 bases: TGCGCCAGCAGCCAAGTTCAGGGGATGGGTCAGCCCCAGCATTTT. Amino acids: CASSQVQGMGQPQHF.

This sequence joins TRBV5-4 and TRBJ2-7; TRBD2 aligns across 8 bases. Germline V CDR1 and CDR2: SGHNT, YYREEE (reference sequence). V shed 4 bases, J shed 5 bases, and the junction held 11 bases outside the gene matches. The CDR3 is 15 amino acids. The CDR3 protein is CASSMPGLGAHEQYF. The DNA of the CDR3 is TGTGCCAGCAGCATGCCGGGACTAGGGGCCCACGAGCAGTACTTC.

This clonotype occurred a few times. The chain uses TRBV6-5 and TRBJ2-6; no reliable D call. The CDR3 sequence is 16 residues long. Germline V gives CDR1 MNHEY, CDR2 SVGAGI. V was shortened by 0 bases and J by 4 bases, with 10 bases between the two germline ends. CDR3 in DNA: TGTGCCAGCAGTTACTCGAGTGTCGCCGGGGCCAACGTCCTGACTTTC. It codes for CASSYSSVAGANVLTF.

Comments on this clonotype: At one boundary the junction diverges from the germline segment, which might be a read error. The chain joins TRBV11-2 to TRBJ2-1; D perhaps matches TRBD1 (6 bases). The CDR3 is 15 residues long. From germline, CDR1 is SGHAT and CDR2 FQNNGV. The CDR3 nucleotides read TGTCCCAGCAGCCCGGGGACAAGCTCCTACAATGGGCAGTTCTTC. This gives the protein CPSSPGTSSYNGQFF.

As concerns this clonotype: The junction does not match germline at one end; this may be a read error. The chain couples TRBV30 to TRBJ2-7, with D perhaps TRBD1 (5 bases). Germline V gene lookup returns CDR1 GTSNPN and CDR2 SVGIG (reference sequence). This CDR3 region has 14 residues. The DNA of the CDR3 is TGTGCCTGGACCGCGGAGACAGTTTCCTACGAGCAATACTTC. Its translation is CAWTAETVSYEQYF.

About this clonotype: This sequence may be a read error, since a much larger clone differs from it by one base. The chain is built from TRBV10-3 and TRBJ1-6; D remains unclear. Deletions cut 4 bases from V and 7 bases from J, with 14 bases between. The germline gives CDR1 ENHRY, CDR2 SYGVKD. The CDR3 covers 15 residues. The CDR3 nucleotides read TGTGCCATCAGTGGGATGGATGGAGCAAATTCACCCCTCCACTTT. As protein: CAISGMDGANSPLHF.

Remarks on this clonotype: A much larger clonotype is one base distant, so this may be a read error. The chain has TRBV12-3 or TRBV12-4 and TRBJ2-1; D may be TRBD2 (5 bases). The CDR3 runs 12 residues. V was trimmed by 5 bases and J by 12 bases, leaving 14 bases between them. CDR3 nucleotide sequence: TGTGCCAGCAGTCAACTAGGCCCTGGGCAGTTCTTC. This codes for CASSQLGPGQFF.

As regards this clonotype: This may be a read error, as it is one base from a much larger clone. The chain uses TRBV29-1 and TRBJ2-7, with D maybe TRBD2 (6 bases). The CDR3 sequence is 14 residues long. The V end was cut by 3 bases, the J end by 7 bases, with 19 bases between. In germline, CDR1 is SQVTM, CDR2 ANQGSEA. CDR3 region: CSVDLAEGPKEQYF. The CDR3 DNA reads as TGCAGCGTTGATTTAGCGGAAGGGCCGAAAGAGCAGTACTTC.

In regard to this clonotype: A read error is possible here, since a much larger clone lies one base away. V is TRBV6-6 and J is TRBJ1-5; no clear D. The CDR3 loop spans 13 amino acids. Germline assignment: CDR1 MNHNY and CDR2 SVGAGI (reference sequence). The chain's CDR3 is CVSSQDPLSPQHF. The CDR3 nucleotides are TGTGTCAGCAGCCAAGACCCCCTTTCGCCCCAGCATTTT.

There are many counts of this clonotype. The genes are TRBV11-2 and TRBJ2-3; D is tentatively TRBD1 or TRBD2 (5 bases each). The CDR3 runs 17 residues. The germline CDR1 and CDR2 sequences are SGHAT and FQNNGV. Trimming shortened V by 1 base and J by 1 base, and 15 bases separated the two germline ends. CDR3 protein: CASSLGRGRRRTDTQYF. CDR3 nucleotides: TGTGCCAGCAGCTTAGGTCGGGGCAGGAGGCGCACAGATACGCAGTATTTT.

Comment on this clonotype: One end of the junction varies from germline; a read error may be responsible. The CDR3 region is CASKPLLGRPGQGPSGANVLAF. The CDR3 nucleotides read TGTGCCAGCAAGCCTCTCCTAGGCAGGCCAGGGCAAGGGCCTTCTGGGGCCAACGTCCTGGCTTTC. The chain links TRBV11-2 to TRBJ2-6; tentatively, D is TRBD1 (5 bases). Germline values: CDR1 SGHAT, CDR2 FQNNGV. The CDR3 runs 22 residues.

To note about this clonotype: Given a much more abundant clone one base away, this may be a read error. The chain combines TRBV28 with TRBJ1-5; D is uncertain. V dropped 2 bases and J dropped 3 bases, with 23 bases sitting between them. This CDR3 has 19 amino acids. Germline CDR1 is MDHEN and CDR2 is SYDVKM. The CDR3 DNA reads TGTGCCAGCAGTTTACGGCTAATGTCGGGCACGGTGAACAATCAGCCCCAGCATTTT. Amino acids: CASSLRLMSGTVNNQPQHF.